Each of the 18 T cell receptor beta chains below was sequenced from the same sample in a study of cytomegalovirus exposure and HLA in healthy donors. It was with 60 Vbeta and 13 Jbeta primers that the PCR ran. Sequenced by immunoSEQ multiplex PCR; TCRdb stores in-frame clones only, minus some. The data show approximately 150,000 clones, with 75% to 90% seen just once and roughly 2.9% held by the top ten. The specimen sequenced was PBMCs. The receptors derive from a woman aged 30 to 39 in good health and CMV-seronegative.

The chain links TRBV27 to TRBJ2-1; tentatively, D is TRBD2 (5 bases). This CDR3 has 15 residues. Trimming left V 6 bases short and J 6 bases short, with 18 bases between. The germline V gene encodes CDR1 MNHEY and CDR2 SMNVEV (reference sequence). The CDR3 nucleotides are TGTGCCAGCAGGACTTTTAAAGCCGGAGGCAATGAGCAGTTCTTC. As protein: CASRTFKAGGNEQFF.

CDR3: CASSGRTIRTDTQYF. In DNA form, the CDR3 reads TGTGCCAGCAGCGGAAGGACTATTCGGACAGATACGCAGTATTTT. J is TRBJ2-3 and V is TRBV13; a weak D match, TRBD2 (6 bases). Germline V gene data show CDR1 as PRHDT and CDR2 as FYEKMQ (reference sequence). Between the trimmed V and J ends, which lost 5 bases and 3 bases, there was a span of 15 bases. The CDR3 length is 15 residues.

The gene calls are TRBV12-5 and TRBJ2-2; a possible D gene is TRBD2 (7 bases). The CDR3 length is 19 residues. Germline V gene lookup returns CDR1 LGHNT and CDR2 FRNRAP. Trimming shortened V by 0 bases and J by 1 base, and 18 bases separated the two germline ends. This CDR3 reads CASGLVAFGGGRNTGELFF. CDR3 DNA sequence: TGTGCTAGTGGTTTGGTAGCTTTCGGCGGGGGCCGGAACACCGGGGAGCTGTTTTTT.

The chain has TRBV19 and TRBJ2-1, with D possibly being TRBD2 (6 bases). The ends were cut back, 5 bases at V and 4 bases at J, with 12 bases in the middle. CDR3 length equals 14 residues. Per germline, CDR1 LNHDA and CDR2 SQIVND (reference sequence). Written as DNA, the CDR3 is TGTGCCAGTAGTGGGCCGGGACTGTACAATGAGCAGTTCTTC. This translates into CASSGPGLYNEQFF.

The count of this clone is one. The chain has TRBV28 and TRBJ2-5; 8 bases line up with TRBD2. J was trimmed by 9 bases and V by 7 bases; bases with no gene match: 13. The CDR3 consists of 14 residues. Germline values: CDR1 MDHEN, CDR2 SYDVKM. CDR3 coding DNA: TGTGCCAGCACGAAGGGGAGCGGGAGACGACCCCAGTACTTC. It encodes CASTKGSGRRPQYF.

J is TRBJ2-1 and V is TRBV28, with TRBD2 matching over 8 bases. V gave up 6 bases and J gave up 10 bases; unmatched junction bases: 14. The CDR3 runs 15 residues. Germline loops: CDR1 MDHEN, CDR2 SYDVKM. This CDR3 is CASSPNGRAVGEQFF. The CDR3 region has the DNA TGTGCCAGCAGCCCCAACGGGAGGGCAGTGGGGGAGCAGTTCTTC.

The CDR3 sequence: CASSLGTSYEQYF. DNA for the CDR3: TGCGCCAGCAGCCTTGGCACCTCCTACGAGCAGTACTTC. V is TRBV4-1 and J is TRBJ2-7; no reliable D call. Germline values: CDR1 MGHRA, CDR2 YSYEKL. The V and J ends lost 4 bases and 0 bases respectively, with 7 bases between them. The CDR3 totals 13 residues.

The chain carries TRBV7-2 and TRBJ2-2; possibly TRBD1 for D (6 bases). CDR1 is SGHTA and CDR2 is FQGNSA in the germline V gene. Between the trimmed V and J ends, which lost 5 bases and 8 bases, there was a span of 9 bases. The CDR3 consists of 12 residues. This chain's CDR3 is CASSTGTGELFF. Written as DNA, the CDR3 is TGTGCCAGCAGCACCGGGACAGGGGAGCTGTTTTTT.

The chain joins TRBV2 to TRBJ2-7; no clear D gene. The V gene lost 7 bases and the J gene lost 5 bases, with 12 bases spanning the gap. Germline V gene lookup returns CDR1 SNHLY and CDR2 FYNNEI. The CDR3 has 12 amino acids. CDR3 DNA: TGTGCCAGCAAGAGAAGCGCCCACGAGCAGTACTTC. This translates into CASKRSAHEQYF.

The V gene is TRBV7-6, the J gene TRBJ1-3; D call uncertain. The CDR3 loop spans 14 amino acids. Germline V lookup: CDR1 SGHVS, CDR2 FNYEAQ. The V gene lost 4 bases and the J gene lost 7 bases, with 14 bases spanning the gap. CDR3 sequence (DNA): TGTGCCAGCAGCTCAAACTCCGGGTCTAACACCATATATTTT. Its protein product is CASSSNSGSNTIYF.

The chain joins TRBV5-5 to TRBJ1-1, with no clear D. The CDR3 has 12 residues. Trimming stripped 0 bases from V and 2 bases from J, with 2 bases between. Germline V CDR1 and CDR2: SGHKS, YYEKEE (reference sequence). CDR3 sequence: CASSLVNTEAFF. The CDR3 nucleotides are TGTGCCAGCAGCTTGGTAAACACTGAAGCTTTCTTT.

As DNA, the CDR3 is TGTGCCAGCAGTTTAACGGACACCAACACAGATACGCAGTATTTT. Residues: CASSLTDTNTDTQYF. The chain carries TRBV27 and TRBJ2-3; perhaps TRBD1 as D (5 bases). Germline CDR1 MNHEY, CDR2 SMNVEV (reference sequence). Trimming took 2 bases from V and 2 from J, leaving 11 bases between them. There are 15 residues in the CDR3.

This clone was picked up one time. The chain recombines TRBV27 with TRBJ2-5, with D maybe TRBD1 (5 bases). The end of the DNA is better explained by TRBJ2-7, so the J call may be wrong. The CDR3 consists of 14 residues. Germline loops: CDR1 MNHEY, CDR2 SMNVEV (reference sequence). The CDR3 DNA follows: TGTGCCAGCAGTTTATCAGGGGCCTCCTACGAGCAGTACTTC. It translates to CASSLSGASYEQYF.

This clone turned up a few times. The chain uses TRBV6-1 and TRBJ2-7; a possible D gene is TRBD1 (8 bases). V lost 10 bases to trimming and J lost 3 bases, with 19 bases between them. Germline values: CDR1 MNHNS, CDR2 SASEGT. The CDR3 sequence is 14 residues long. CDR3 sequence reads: CAINRGVAGYEQYF. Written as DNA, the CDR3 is TGTGCCATCAACAGGGGGGTAGCGGGCTACGAGCAGTACTTC.

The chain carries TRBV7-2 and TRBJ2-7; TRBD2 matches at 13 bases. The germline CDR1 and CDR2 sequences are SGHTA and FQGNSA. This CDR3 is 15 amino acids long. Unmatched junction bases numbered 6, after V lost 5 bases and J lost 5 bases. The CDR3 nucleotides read TGTGCCAGCAGCCCTAGGACTAGCGGGGGCCACGAGCAGTACTTC. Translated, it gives CASSPRTSGGHEQYF. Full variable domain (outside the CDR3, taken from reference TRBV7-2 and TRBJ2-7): GAGVSQSPSNKVTEKGKDVELRCDPISGHTALYWYRQSLGQGLEFLIYFQGNSAPDKSGLPSDRFSAERTGGSVSTLTIQRTQQEDSAVYLCASSPRTSGGHEQYFGPGTRLTVT.

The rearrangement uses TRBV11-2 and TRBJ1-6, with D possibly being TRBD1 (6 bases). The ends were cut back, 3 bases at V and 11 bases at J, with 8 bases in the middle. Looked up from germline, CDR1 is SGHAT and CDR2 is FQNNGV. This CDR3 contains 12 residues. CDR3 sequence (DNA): TGTGCCAGCAGCTTTCAGGGGACACCCCTCCACTTT. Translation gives CASSFQGTPLHF. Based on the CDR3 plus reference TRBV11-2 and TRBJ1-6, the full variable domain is EAGVAQSPRYKIIEKRQSVAFWCNPISGHATLYWYQQILGQGPKLLIQFQNNGVVDDSQLPKDRFSAERLKGVDSTLKIQPAKLEDSAVYLCASSFQGTPLHFGNGTRLTVT.

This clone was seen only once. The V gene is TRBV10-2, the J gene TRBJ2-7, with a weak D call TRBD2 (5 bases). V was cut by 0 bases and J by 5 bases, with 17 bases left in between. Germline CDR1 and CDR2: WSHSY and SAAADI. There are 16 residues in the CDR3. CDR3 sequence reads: CASSESHRRGHHEQYF. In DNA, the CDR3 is TGCGCCAGCAGTGAGTCACATAGGCGCGGGCATCACGAGCAGTACTTC.

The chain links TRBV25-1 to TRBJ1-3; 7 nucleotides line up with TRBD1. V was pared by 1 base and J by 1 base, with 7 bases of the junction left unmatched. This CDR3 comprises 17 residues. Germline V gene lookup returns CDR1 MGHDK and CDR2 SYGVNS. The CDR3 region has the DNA TGTGCCAGCAGTGAATCGGGAAGGGGGCGGTCTGGAAACACCATATATTTT. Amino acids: CASSESGRGRSGNTIYF.